Shown below are 22 T cell receptor beta chains from a single sample sequenced in a study of shared clonotypes between healthy human individuals. Only in-frame clones appear in the TCRdb table, and some are missing; sequencing was by immunoSEQ multiplex PCR. The repertoire includes approximately 1,500,000 clones, roughly 98% of them detected once, and 0.45% sits in the top ten. Specimen: naive CD4+ T cells sorted from blood. The subset denotes: CD45RA+ positively selected. The receptor source for this set is a young man in good health.

The chain links TRBV7-9 to TRBJ1-2; TRBD1 might be the D (6 bases). The CDR3 spans 17 residues. Germline V gene lookup returns CDR1 SEHNR and CDR2 FQNEAQ (reference sequence). V was shortened by 9 bases and J by 0 bases, with 23 bases between the two germline ends. CDR3 DNA sequence: TGTGCCAGTACTGTTTCGCCAGGGACAATGACTAACTATGGCTACACCTTC. It codes for CASTVSPGTMTNYGYTF. The whole variable domain, remainder taken from reference TRBV7-9 and TRBJ1-2, is DTGVSQNPRHKITKRGQNVTFRCDPISEHNRLYWYRQTLGQGPEFLTYFQNEAQLEKSRLLSDRFSAERPKGSFSTLEIQRTEQGDSAMYLCASTVSPGTMTNYGYTFGSGTRLTVV.

The chain has TRBV28 and TRBJ2-7; D gene ambiguous. V lost 1 base to trimming and J lost 0 bases, with 7 bases between them. The CDR3 covers 14 residues. Germline V CDR1 and CDR2: MDHEN, SYDVKM. The CDR3: CASSLYRSSYEQYF. The CDR3 region has the DNA TGTGCCAGCAGTTTATACAGAAGCTCCTACGAGCAGTACTTC. Filled out from reference TRBV28 and TRBJ2-7, the complete variable domain reads DVKVTQSSRYLVKRTGEKVFLECVQDMDHENMFWYRQDPGLGLRLIYFSYDVKMKEKGDIPEGYSVSREKKERFSLILESASTNQTSMYLCASSLYRSSYEQYFGPGTRLTVT.

This chain joins TRBV10-1 and TRBJ2-6; D call uncertain. Germline V gives CDR1 WNHNN, CDR2 SYGVQD (reference sequence). V lost 5 bases and J lost 2, with 13 bases in between. The CDR3 extends over 16 amino acids. The CDR3 DNA reads TGCGCCAGCAGTTTTTCCGCCCCCCCTGGGGCCAACGTCCTGACTTTC. Its protein is CASSFSAPPGANVLTF.

The rearrangement joins TRBV11-3 to TRBJ2-1, with TRBD2 matching over 10 bases. Germline V gene data show CDR1 as SGHNT and CDR2 as YENEEA. After removal of 3 bases from V and 4 bases from J, the junction contained 9 bases not matched to a gene. The CDR3 extends over 17 amino acids. The CDR3 is CASSLRAGGPGYNEQFF. CDR3 nucleotide sequence: TGTGCCAGCAGCTTGAGAGCGGGAGGGCCGGGGTACAATGAGCAGTTCTTC.

V and J are TRBV28 and TRBJ2-3, with 7 bases aligning to TRBD2. The germline CDR1 and CDR2 sequences are MDHEN and SYDVKM. CDR3 length: 14 residues. Germline trimming cut 8 bases from V and 7 bases from J; bases unmatched to any gene: 12. CDR3 DNA sequence: TGTGCCAGCCGTTGGGCGGGAGCGGCGAATACGCAGTATTTT. Protein sequence: CASRWAGAANTQYF.

This chain uses TRBV5-4 with TRBJ1-1; 11 bases are a match to TRBD1. The CDR3 length is 14 residues. The junction had 9 bases not matched to a gene; V was cut back by 3 bases and J by 11 bases. Germline V gene lookup returns CDR1 SGHNT and CDR2 YYREEE (reference sequence). The CDR3 DNA is TGTGCCAGCAGCTACGGACAGGGGGCCAGTTGGGCTTTCTTT. Its protein product is CASSYGQGASWAFF. The full variable domain, in which reference TRBV5-4 and TRBJ1-1 provide the parts outside the CDR3, is ETGVTQSPTHLIKTRGQQVTLRCSSQSGHNTVSWYQQALGQGPQFIFQYYREEENGRGNFPPRFSGLQFPNYSSELNVNALELDDSALYLCASSYGQGASWAFFGQGTRLTVV.

This chain connects TRBV11-2 to TRBJ1-5; D uncertain. This CDR3 is built from 13 residues. Per the germline V gene, CDR1 is SGHAT and CDR2 is FQNNGV. V was pared by 1 base and J by 5 bases, with 6 bases between. The CDR3 coding sequence is TGTGCCAGCAGCTTAGGGCTAGATCAGCCCCAGCATTTT. Translated, it gives CASSLGLDQPQHF.

V gene TRBV5-1 combines with J gene TRBJ2-5; D not resolved. This CDR3 region has 14 residues. Looked up from germline, CDR1 is SGHRS and CDR2 is YFSETQ. The V and J ends lost 0 bases and 2 bases respectively, with 8 bases between them. In DNA form, the CDR3 reads TGCGCCAGCAGCTTGGCACAGTTACAAGAGACCCAGTACTTC. It translates to CASSLAQLQETQYF. Combining the CDR3 with reference TRBV5-1 and TRBJ2-5 gives the whole variable domain KAGVTQTPRYLIKTRGQQVTLSCSPISGHRSVSWYQQTPGQGLQFLFEYFSETQRNKGNFPGRFSGRQFSNSRSEMNVSTLELGDSALYLCASSLAQLQETQYFGPGTRLLVL.

The count of this clone is one. The genes are TRBV28 and TRBJ2-7; tentatively, D is TRBD2 (7 bases). V lost 3 bases and J 5 bases, leaving 14 bases between the germline ends. The CDR3 consists of 14 residues. Germline assignment: CDR1 MDHEN and CDR2 SYDVKM. The CDR3 nucleotides read TGTGCCAGCAGTTTGGCGGGGAGGGGGGACGAGCAGTACTTC. It encodes CASSLAGRGDEQYF.

The chain employs TRBV6-5 and TRBJ2-6; D is perhaps TRBD1 (5 bases). CDR3 length: 15 amino acids. Trimming cost V 8 bases and J 2 bases, with 13 bases left between them. Germline CDR1 and CDR2: MNHEY and SVGAGI. The CDR3, as DNA: TGTGCCAGCGTCCAAAGCAGGGCTGGGGCCAACGTCCTGACTTTC. It yields the protein CASVQSRAGANVLTF.

The rearrangement uses TRBV5-1 and TRBJ2-2; 7 bases map to TRBD2. After removal of 3 bases from V and 3 bases from J, the junction contained 8 bases not matched to a gene. The CDR3 is 16 residues long. Germline V gene sequence: CDR1 SGHRS, CDR2 YFSETQ. CDR3 DNA sequence: TGCGCCAGCAGCTCCGCGGGGAGGGCCGACACCGGGGAGCTGTTTTTT. Translated: CASSSAGRADTGELFF.

This sequence joins TRBV6-5 and TRBJ2-1; the D is unclear. The length of the CDR3 is 15 residues. Germline V CDR1 and CDR2: MNHEY, SVGAGI. Trimming cost V 6 bases and J 2 bases, with 14 bases left between them. The CDR3 loop reads CASRQIATPYNEQFF. CDR3 bases: TGTGCCAGCAGACAAATAGCAACTCCCTACAATGAGCAGTTCTTC.

This clone was seen once. The CDR3 sequence is CAWSASQATNEKLFF. For the CDR3, the DNA is TGTGCCTGGAGCGCCTCGCAAGCAACTAATGAAAAACTGTTTTTT. The rearrangement links TRBV30 to TRBJ1-4; D unresolved. The CDR3 is made up of 15 amino acids. The germline CDR1 and CDR2 sequences are GTSNPN and SVGIG (reference sequence). Deletions cut 3 bases from V and 0 bases from J, with 11 bases between.

The rearrangement links TRBV28 to TRBJ2-2, with no clear D. Germline CDR1 reads MDHEN; CDR2 reads SYDVKM. The CDR3 has 15 amino acids. V lost 7 bases, J lost 1 base, and 13 bases lay in between. Here the CDR3 DNA reads TGTGCCAGCATCACGTCTGGGTTGAACACCGGGGAGCTGTTTTTT. This gives the protein CASITSGLNTGELFF.

The rearrangement uses TRBV6-1 and TRBJ2-7; TRBD1 matches at 8 bases. Trimming cost V 7 bases and J 0 bases; bases outside gene matches: 5. In germline, CDR1 is MNHNS, CDR2 SASEGT. CDR3 size: 14 residues. The CDR3 DNA sequence: TGTGCCAGCAAACTTACAGGGGGCTCCTACGAGCAGTACTTC. This encodes CASKLTGGSYEQYF.

The chain has TRBV28 and TRBJ2-6; D gene uncertain. V dropped 5 bases and J dropped 2 bases, with 10 bases sitting between them. This CDR3 is 15 amino acids long. The germline gives CDR1 MDHEN, CDR2 SYDVKM. The CDR3 nucleotides are TGTGCCAGCAGTCCCCGGACCCCTGGGGCCAACGTCCTGACTTTC. Protein product: CASSPRTPGANVLTF.

This clone appeared a single time. CDR3 sequence: CASRAGTGNTGELFF. The CDR3 DNA sequence: TGTGCCAGCAGAGCCGGGACAGGGAACACCGGGGAGCTGTTTTTT. The chain carries TRBV7-3 and TRBJ2-2; 8 bases agree with TRBD1. This CDR3 has 15 residues. From germline, CDR1 is SGHTA and CDR2 FQGTGA. The V segment lost 6 bases and the J segment 1 base; nucleotides outside the gene matches: 4.

The chain couples TRBV28 to TRBJ2-5; D is uncertain. With 7 bases removed from V and 4 bases from J, the gap between germline ends came to 10 bases. This CDR3 has 12 residues. The germline V gene encodes CDR1 MDHEN and CDR2 SYDVKM. The CDR3 sequence is CASMRPAETQYF. The CDR3 DNA is TGTGCCAGCATGAGGCCGGCAGAGACCCAGTACTTC.

CDR3 DNA sequence: TGTGCCAGCAGCTTTGGGACGAGCTCCTACGAGCAGTACTTC. Its translation is CASSFGTSSYEQYF. This rearrangement joins TRBV11-2 to TRBJ2-7; D is perhaps TRBD1 or TRBD2 (5 bases each). Trimming pared 3 bases from V and 0 bases from J, leaving 9 bases between. This CDR3 region has 14 residues. Germline V gives CDR1 SGHAT, CDR2 FQNNGV.

The chain has TRBV5-4 and TRBJ2-2, with D perhaps matching TRBD1 (6 bases). V lost 2 bases and J lost 2, with 13 bases in between. The CDR3 covers 16 residues. Looked up from germline, CDR1 is SGHNT and CDR2 is YYREEE (reference sequence). The CDR3 here is CASSFPQGTNTGELFF. The CDR3 DNA reads as TGTGCCAGCAGCTTCCCCCAGGGGACCAACACCGGGGAGCTGTTTTTT.

In this sample, this clone turned up once. The rearrangement joins TRBV28 to TRBJ2-3; D call uncertain. V was clipped by 4 bases and J by 3 bases, with 8 bases between them. The CDR3 extends over 13 amino acids. Germline V lookup: CDR1 MDHEN, CDR2 SYDVKM. DNA for the CDR3: TGTGCCAGCAGTTCGGCCCCGACAGATACGCAGTATTTT. It codes for CASSSAPTDTQYF.

The chain employs TRBV5-6 and TRBJ2-1, with unresolved D. V lost 1 base, J lost 6 bases, and 11 bases lay in between. Germline CDR1 and CDR2: SGHDT and YYEEEE. The CDR3 extends over 14 amino acids. Here the CDR3 DNA reads TGTGCCAGCAGCTTGAAGGGCTGGACCAATGAGCAGTTCTTC. Translated: CASSLKGWTNEQFF.